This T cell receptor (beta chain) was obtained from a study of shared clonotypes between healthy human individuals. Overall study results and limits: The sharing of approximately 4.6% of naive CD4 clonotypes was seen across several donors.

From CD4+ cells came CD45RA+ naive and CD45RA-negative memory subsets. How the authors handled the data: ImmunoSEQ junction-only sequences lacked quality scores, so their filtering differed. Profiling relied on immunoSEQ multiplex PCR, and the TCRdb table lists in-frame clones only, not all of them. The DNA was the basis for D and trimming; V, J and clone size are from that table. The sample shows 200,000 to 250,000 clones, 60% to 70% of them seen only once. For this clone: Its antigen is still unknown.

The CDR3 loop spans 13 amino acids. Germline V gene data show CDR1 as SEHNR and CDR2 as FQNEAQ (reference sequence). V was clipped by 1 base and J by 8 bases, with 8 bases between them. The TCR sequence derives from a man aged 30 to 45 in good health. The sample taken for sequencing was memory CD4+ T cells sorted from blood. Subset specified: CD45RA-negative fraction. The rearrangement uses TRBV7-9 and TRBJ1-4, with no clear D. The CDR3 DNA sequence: TGTGCCAGCAGCTTAGGGGCGGGGGAAAAACTGTTTTTT. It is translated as CASSLGAGEKLFF.